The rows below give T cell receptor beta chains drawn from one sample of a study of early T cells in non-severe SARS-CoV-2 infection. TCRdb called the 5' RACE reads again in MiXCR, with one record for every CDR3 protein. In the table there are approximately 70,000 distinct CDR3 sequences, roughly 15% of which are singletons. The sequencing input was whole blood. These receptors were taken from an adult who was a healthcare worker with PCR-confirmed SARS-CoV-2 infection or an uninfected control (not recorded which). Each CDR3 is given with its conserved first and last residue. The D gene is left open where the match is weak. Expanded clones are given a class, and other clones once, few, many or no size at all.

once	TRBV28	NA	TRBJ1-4	TGTGCCAGCAGTTTCGGGGCAACTAATGAAAAACTGTTTTTT	CASSFGATNEKLFF
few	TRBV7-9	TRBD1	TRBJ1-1	TGTGCCAGCAGCTTAGCCGCAGGGGGCGGTGAAGCTTTCTTT	CASSLAAGGGEAFF
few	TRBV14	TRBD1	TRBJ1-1	TGTGCCAGCAGCCACCGACAGGGGCTAGGCACTGAAGCTTTCTTT	CASSHRQGLGTEAFF
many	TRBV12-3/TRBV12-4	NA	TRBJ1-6	TGTGCCAGCAGCGCAACCCCCTATAATTCACCCCTCCACTTT	CASSATPYNSPLHF
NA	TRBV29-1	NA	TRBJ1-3	TGCAGCGTTGATCGTAGAAACACCATATATTTT	CSVDRRNTIYF
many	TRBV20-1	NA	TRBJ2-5	TGCAGTGCTAGAGGGGCTCCAGAGACCCAGTACTTC	CSARGAPETQYF
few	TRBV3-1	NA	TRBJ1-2	TGTGCCAGCAGCCAAGAGAGGGGTTACTATGGCTACACCTTC	CASSQERGYYGYTF
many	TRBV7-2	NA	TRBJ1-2	TGTGCCAGCAGCTTAGGGGGCGTACCGGGTAACTATGGCTACACCTTC	CASSLGGVPGNYGYTF
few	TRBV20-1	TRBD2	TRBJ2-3	TGCAGTGCGATCGGACTAGCGCGTACGCAGTATTTT	CSAIGLARTQYF
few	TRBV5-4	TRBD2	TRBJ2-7	TGTGCCAGCAGCGGTAGCGGGGCGAACACCTACGAGCAGTACTTC	CASSGSGANTYEQYF
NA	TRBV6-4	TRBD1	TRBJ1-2	TGTGCCAGCAGTGACTCCCCAGGGGGGGGCGGAGGCTACACCTTC	CASSDSPGGGGGYTF
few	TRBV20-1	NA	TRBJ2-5	TGCAGTGCTAGATCCGGGACCACGCAAGAGACCCAGTACTTC	CSARSGTTQETQYF
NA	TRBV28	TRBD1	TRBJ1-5	TGTGCCAGCAGTTGGGCAGGGGGGAGCAATCAGCCCCAGCATTTT	CASSWAGGSNQPQHF
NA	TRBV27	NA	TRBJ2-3	TGTGCCAGCAGTTTATATCGGGGTTCTAGCACAGATACGCAGTATTTT	CASSLYRGSSTDTQYF
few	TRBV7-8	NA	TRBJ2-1	TGTGCCAGCAGCCTATTCGGACAGCCCTACAATGAGCAGTTCTTC	CASSLFGQPYNEQFF
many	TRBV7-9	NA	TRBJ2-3	TGTGCCAGCAGCCCCCGCGGATCCACAGATACGCAGTATTTT	CASSPRGSTDTQYF
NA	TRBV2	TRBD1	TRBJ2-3	TGTGCCAGCAGTGGGGGACAGTTCACAGATACGCAGTATTTT	CASSGGQFTDTQYF
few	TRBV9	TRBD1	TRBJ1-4	TGTGCCAGCAGCCCTCGTCCGGGACAGTCTAATGAAAAACTGTTTTTT	CASSPRPGQSNEKLFF
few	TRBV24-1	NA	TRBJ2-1	TGTGCCACCAGTGAGCGGGGCAGGGGGTACAATGAGCAGTTCTTC	CATSERGRGYNEQFF
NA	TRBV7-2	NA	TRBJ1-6	TGTGCCAGCAGCTTAGACAGCTCCTATAATTCACCCCTCCACTTT	CASSLDSSYNSPLHF
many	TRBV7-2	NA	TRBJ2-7	TGTGCCAGCAGCTTGGTTGAGAACTCCTACGAGCAGTACTTC	CASSLVENSYEQYF
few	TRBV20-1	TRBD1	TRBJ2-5	TGCAGTGCTAGAGATGGACAGGAGCACCAAGAGACCCAGTACTTC	CSARDGQEHQETQYF
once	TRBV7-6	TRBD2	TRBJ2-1	TGTGCCAGCAGCTTAGATCCTTCGGCGGGGGTCAATGAGCAGTTCTTC	CASSLDPSAGVNEQFF
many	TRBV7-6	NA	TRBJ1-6	TGTGCCAGCAGCGCGGGACGGAGTAATTCACCCCTCCACTTT	CASSAGRSNSPLHF
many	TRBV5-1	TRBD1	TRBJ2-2	TGCGCCAGCAGCCCAGGACAGGGGGTCACCGGGGAGCTGTTTTTT	CASSPGQGVTGELFF
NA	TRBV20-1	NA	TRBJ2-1	TGCAGTGCTAGAGATCAAGCGGGACACTACAATGAGCAGTTCTTC	CSARDQAGHYNEQFF
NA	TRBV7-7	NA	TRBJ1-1	TGTGCCAGCAGCTTTAGGAAGAACACTGAAGCTTTCTTT	CASSFRKNTEAFF
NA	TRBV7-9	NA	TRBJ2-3	TGTGCCAGCAGCCCAATGAGTATACGCACAGATACGCAGTATTTT	CASSPMSIRTDTQYF
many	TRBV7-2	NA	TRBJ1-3	TGTGCCAGCAGCTTCCCGGGGGCGGGGAGGCCTGGAAACACCATATATTTT	CASSFPGAGRPGNTIYF
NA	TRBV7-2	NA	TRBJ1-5	TGTGCCAGCAGCTCCCCAAATGGGCCCCAGCATTTT	CASSSPNGPQHF
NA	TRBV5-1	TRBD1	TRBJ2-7	TGCGCCAGCAGCTCATTCCGACAGGGGTCGGTGGGTAGCTACGAGCAGTACTTC	CASSSFRQGSVGSYEQYF
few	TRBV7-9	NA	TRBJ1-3	TGTGCCAGCAGCTTAAGCTTTTCTCTAGGAGGAAACACCATATATTTT	CASSLSFSLGGNTIYF
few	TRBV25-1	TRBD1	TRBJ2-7	TGTGCCAGCAGCGGGACAGCATACGAGCAGTACTTC	CASSGTAYEQYF
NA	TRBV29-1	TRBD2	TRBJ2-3	TGCAGCGCCCCCGGACTAGCGGGCCACACAGATACGCAGTATTTT	CSAPGLAGHTDTQYF
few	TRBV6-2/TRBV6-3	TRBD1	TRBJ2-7	TGTGCCAGCAGACCGACAGGGGACGAGCAGTACTTC	CASRPTGDEQYF
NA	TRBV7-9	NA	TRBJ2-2	TGTGCCAGCAGTTCACCCTCGGGACAAATATCGAACACCGGGGAGCTGTTTTTT	CASSSPSGQISNTGELFF
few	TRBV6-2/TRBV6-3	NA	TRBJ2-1	TGTGTCAGCAGGAGCTCTAGCGGACAGTACAATGAGCAGTTCTTC	CVSRSSSGQYNEQFF
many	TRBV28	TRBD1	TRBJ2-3	TGTGCCAGCAGTACGGACAGGGAAGGTTTGGATACGCAGTATTTT	CASSTDREGLDTQYF
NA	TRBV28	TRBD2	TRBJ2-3	TGTGCCAGCAGTTTGACTAGCTGGGTGACAGATACGCAGTATTTT	CASSLTSWVTDTQYF
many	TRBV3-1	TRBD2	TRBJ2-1	TGTGCCAGCAGCCGATTAGCGGGCTACAATGAGCAGTTCTTC	CASSRLAGYNEQFF
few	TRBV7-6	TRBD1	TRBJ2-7	TGTGCCAGCAGCCCAAGTGGGGGACAGGGTTACTACGAGCAGTACTTC	CASSPSGGQGYYEQYF
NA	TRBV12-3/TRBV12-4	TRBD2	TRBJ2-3	TGTGCCAGCAGTTCCGGGACTATCACAGATACGCAGTATTTT	CASSSGTITDTQYF
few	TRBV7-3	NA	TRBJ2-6	TGTGCCAGCAGCTTAAACGGCAGGGCCAACGTCCTGACTTTC	CASSLNGRANVLTF
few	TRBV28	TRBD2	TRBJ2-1	TGTGCCAGCAGTTTATCGATAGCGGGAGCCTACAATGAGCAGTTCTTC	CASSLSIAGAYNEQFF
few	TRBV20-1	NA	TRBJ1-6	TGCAGTGCTCTGGGGGCAAAGGATTCACCCCTCCACTTT	CSALGAKDSPLHF